The next 4 T cell receptor beta chains were all read from a single sample in a study of blood T cells in healthy people across ages. PCR was performed a second time for about 7 to 12 cycles using a sample-barcoded 5' primer and a J-beta primer mix. A single record per CDR3 protein comes from TCRdb applying MiXCR to the 5' RACE reads. The sample lists roughly 1.6 million distinct CDR3 sequences; approximately 32% were seen once. Sequencing was done on a sample of blood. The receptors come from a woman under 40 in good health.

This clonotype was seen at least ten times. The J gene is TRBJ2-5, the V gene TRBV7-2; D is perhaps TRBD1 (6 bases). V was pared by 4 bases and J by 5 bases, with 17 bases between. This CDR3 region has 15 residues. CDR1 is SGHTA, CDR2 FQGNSA, per germline. CDR3 DNA sequence: TGTGCCAGCAGCTCCGGTGGGGGCCAGGGGGAGACCCAGTACTTC. This translates into CASSSGGGQGETQYF. The full variable domain, completed using reference TRBV7-2 and TRBJ2-5, is GAGVSQSPSNKVTEKGKDVELRCDPISGHTALYWYRQSLGQGLEFLIYFQGNSAPDKSGLPSDRFSAERTGGSVSTLTIQRTQQEDSAVYLCASSSGGGQGETQYFGPGTRLLVL.

The V gene is TRBV7-2, the J gene TRBJ2-2; possibly TRBD1 or TRBD2 for D (5 bases each). Germline-derived CDR1 and CDR2 are SGHTA and FQGNSA. The CDR3 has 15 amino acids. Trimming left V 5 bases short and J 3 bases short, with 13 bases between. The CDR3 DNA sequence: TGTGCCAGCAGCGCCGGGACCAGGCACACCGGGGAGCTGTTTTTT. It encodes CASSAGTRHTGELFF.

This clonotype was counted ten times or more. The chain links TRBV7-9 to TRBJ2-3; D call uncertain. This CDR3 spans 12 amino acids. The germline CDR1 and CDR2 sequences are SEHNR and FQNEAQ (reference sequence). V lost 3 bases and J lost 2, with 3 bases in between. CDR3 coding DNA: TGTGCCAGCAGCTTCAACACAGATACGCAGTATTTT. Translated, it gives CASSFNTDTQYF. The whole variable domain, filled in from reference TRBV7-9 and TRBJ2-3, reads DTGVSQNPRHKITKRGQNVTFRCDPISEHNRLYWYRQTLGQGPEFLTYFQNEAQLEKSRLLSDRFSAERPKGSFSTLEIQRTEQGDSAMYLCASSFNTDTQYFGPGTRLTVL.

The V call is TRBV4-3, the J call TRBJ2-5; D is perhaps TRBD1 (6 bases). V was clipped by 0 bases and J by 10 bases, with 15 bases between them. Germline loops: CDR1 LGHNA, CDR2 YSLEER. The CDR3 has 14 amino acids. For the CDR3, the DNA is TGCGCCAGCAGCCAAGAGGTGACAGGAGGAGACCAGTACTTC. This translates into CASSQEVTGGDQYF.